The entry below gives a single TCR beta chain sequence along with its context. The target antigen is unknown. V was clipped by 4 bases and J by 0 bases, with 16 bases between them. Germline V gene data show CDR1 as MNHEY and CDR2 as SVGAGI. The CDR3 consists of 16 residues. Data came from immunoSEQ multiplex PCR; TCRdb stores just in-frame clones and leaves some out. The sample shows 140,000 to 150,000 clones, 80% to 95% of them seen only once. The source of the sample is a study of T cell responses to AZD1222 COVID-19 vaccine. Study in general: Second-dose timings of about 4 or about 12 weeks were pooled. Study-wide findings and caveats: Unmutated variant regions are reportedly the target of nearly half of TCRs that are spike-specific.

The starting material was peripheral blood, obtained on day 0 of AZD1222 vaccination. The chain has TRBV6-5 and TRBJ2-7; D gene uncertain. The clonotype comes from an adult in good health. CDR3 coding DNA: TGTGCCAGCAGTTCTGACCTGATTTTGAGCTCCTACGAGCAGTACTTC. This codes for CASSSDLILSSYEQYF.